The 30 T cell receptor beta chains below come from one sample, sequenced in a study of control samples from healthy donors and cancer patients. Assay: immunoSEQ multiplex PCR; the TCRdb copy retains only in-frame clones and omits some. The profile shows 55,000 to 80,000 clones, 89% of them singletons. The sample taken for sequencing was PBMCs. The receptors originated from a man in his fifties or sixties with colorectal cancer.

The chain links TRBV2 to TRBJ2-1, with D perhaps matching TRBD1 (5 bases). CDR1 is SNHLY and CDR2 is FYNNEI in the germline V gene. The V gene lost 4 bases and the J gene lost 0 bases, with 7 bases spanning the gap. The CDR3 has 14 amino acids. In DNA, the CDR3 is TGTGCCAGCAGTGGACAGAGCTCCTACAATGAGCAGTTCTTC. Translation gives CASSGQSSYNEQFF. Together with reference TRBV2 and TRBJ2-1, the CDR3 gives the full variable domain: EPEVTQTPSHQVTQMGQEVILRCVPISNHLYFYWYRQILGQKVEFLVSFYNNEISEKSEIFDDQFSVERPDGSNFTLKIRSTKLEDSAMYFCASSGQSSYNEQFFGPGTRLTVL.

The rearrangement joins TRBV7-8 to TRBJ1-1; D might be TRBD1 (5 bases). Germline V gives CDR1 SGHVS, CDR2 FQNEAQ. Trimming took 5 bases from V and 4 from J, leaving 11 bases between them. The CDR3 has 13 residues. The CDR3 sequence is CASSPGRTTEAFF. The CDR3 DNA reads TGTGCCAGCAGCCCGGGACGGACCACTGAAGCTTTCTTT. The full variable domain, its missing parts supplied by reference TRBV7-8 and TRBJ1-1, is GAGVSQSPRYKVAKRGQDVALRCDPISGHVSLFWYQQALGQGPEFLTYFQNEAQLDKSGLPSDRFFAERPEGSVSTLKIQRTQQEDSAVYLCASSPGRTTEAFFGQGTRLTVV.

This rearrangement joins TRBV6-5 to TRBJ1-5; no reliable D call. Trimming stripped 6 bases from V and 4 bases from J, with 13 bases between. Germline V gene data show CDR1 as MNHEY and CDR2 as SVGAGI. The CDR3 has 14 residues. The chain's CDR3 is CASSRTRVNQPQHF. The DNA for the CDR3 is TGTGCCAGCAGCCGCACCCGAGTTAATCAGCCCCAGCATTTT.

The chain links TRBV27 to TRBJ2-7, with 7 bases identical to TRBD1. There are 13 residues in the CDR3. V shed 8 bases, J shed 6 bases, and the junction held 10 bases outside the gene matches. CDR1 and CDR2 from the germline V gene are MNHEY and SMNVEV (reference sequence). The CDR3: CASSQGDLTEQYF. The CDR3 nucleotides read TGTGCCAGCTCCCAGGGGGATTTGACCGAGCAGTACTTC.

The chain has TRBV4-1 and TRBJ2-2, with 13 bases identical to TRBD2. The CDR3 spans 14 residues. Germline V gene lookup returns CDR1 MGHRA and CDR2 YSYEKL. V gave up 6 bases and J gave up 6 bases; unmatched junction bases: 1. The CDR3 spells CASRGTSGAGELFF. The CDR3 bases are TGCGCCAGCAGGGGGACTAGCGGGGCCGGGGAGCTGTTTTTT.

V and J are TRBV5-4 and TRBJ2-7, with TRBD1 matching over 8 bases. CDR1 and CDR2 from the germline V gene are SGHNT and YYREEE (reference sequence). The junction had 6 bases not matched to a gene; V was cut back by 3 bases and J by 1 base. The length of the CDR3 is 15 residues. CDR3 nucleotides: TGTGCCAGCAGCTCCCGGACAGGGATTTCCTACGAGCAGTACTTC. It encodes CASSSRTGISYEQYF. Combining the CDR3 with reference TRBV5-4 and TRBJ2-7 gives the whole variable domain ETGVTQSPTHLIKTRGQQVTLRCSSQSGHNTVSWYQQALGQGPQFIFQYYREEENGRGNFPPRFSGLQFPNYSSELNVNALELDDSALYLCASSSRTGISYEQYFGPGTRLTVT.

This clone appeared a single time. The chain links TRBV30 to TRBJ2-1; D gene ambiguous. The V gene lost 4 bases and the J gene lost 9 bases, with 13 bases spanning the gap. The germline gives CDR1 GTSNPN, CDR2 SVGIG (reference sequence). The CDR3 has 12 amino acids. CDR3 bases: TGTGCCTGGAACGGGCAAGTCGGTGAGCAGTTCTTC. This translates into CAWNGQVGEQFF.

By proportion, this clone is medium-sized. The rearrangement links TRBV5-8 to TRBJ1-5; D is undetermined. Trimming left V 3 bases short and J 4 bases short, with 8 bases between. The CDR3 runs 13 residues. Germline CDR1 and CDR2: SGHTS and YDEGEE. The CDR3 coding sequence is TGTGCCAGCAGCTATGAGGCTAATCAGCCCCAGCATTTT. It codes for CASSYEANQPQHF. The variable domain in full, completed from reference TRBV5-8 and TRBJ1-5, reads EAGVTQSPTHLIKTRGQQATLRCSPISGHTSVYWYQQALGLGLQFLLWYDEGEERNRGNFPPRFSGRQFPNYSSELNVNALELEDSALYLCASSYEANQPQHFGDGTRLSIL.

This clone was observed a few times. This chain connects TRBV4-2 to TRBJ2-5; TRBD2 agrees at 11 bases. Germline CDR1 and CDR2: LGHNA and YNFKEQ. V gave up 4 bases and J gave up 4 bases; unmatched junction bases: 5. The CDR3 covers 15 residues. This CDR3 is CASSPLAGGIETQYF. The CDR3 region has the DNA TGTGCCAGCAGCCCCCTAGCGGGGGGTATAGAGACCCAGTACTTC.

The V gene is TRBV3-1 (or the pseudogene TRBV3-2), the J gene TRBJ2-1; 8 bases line up with TRBD2. Per germline, CDR1 LGHDT and CDR2 YNNKEL (reference sequence). The ends lost 2 bases at V and 2 bases at J; junction bases unmatched: 17. The CDR3 covers 20 residues. This chain's CDR3 is CASSQKDRFSGADPYNEQFF. The CDR3 nucleotides read TGTGCCAGCAGCCAAAAAGACCGCTTTAGCGGGGCTGACCCCTACAATGAGCAGTTCTTC.

This sequence joins TRBV15 and TRBJ1-6, with 10 positions matching TRBD1. The trim removed 5 bases at V and 6 bases at J, leaving 1 base unmatched. This CDR3 comprises 14 residues. Germline V lookup: CDR1 LNHNV, CDR2 YYDKDF (reference sequence). The CDR3 is CATSRDRGNSPLHF. CDR3 bases: TGTGCCACCAGCCGGGACAGGGGTAATTCACCCCTCCACTTT.

The chain uses TRBV24-1 and TRBJ2-3, with 10 nucleotides matching TRBD2. The CDR3 extends over 16 amino acids. The trim removed 4 bases at V and 3 bases at J, leaving 6 bases unmatched. In germline, CDR1 is KGHDR, CDR2 SFDVKD. The DNA of the CDR3 is TGTGCCACCAGTGACCGCCTAGCGGGGGTGACAGATACGCAGTATTTT. Protein: CATSDRLAGVTDTQYF.

The chain employs TRBV3-1 (or the pseudogene TRBV3-2) and TRBJ2-3; perhaps TRBD1 as D (6 bases). The CDR3 spans 13 residues. CDR1 and CDR2 (germline): LGHDT, YNNKEL (reference sequence). V was trimmed by 4 bases and J by 2 bases, leaving 7 bases between them. The chain's CDR3 is CASSRQDTDTQYF. The CDR3 coding sequence is TGTGCCAGCAGCCGACAGGACACAGATACGCAGTATTTT.

The chain combines TRBV5-6 with TRBJ1-4; D gene ambiguous. The CDR3 covers 13 residues. Germline CDR1 and CDR2: SGHDT and YYEEEE. V shed 0 bases and J shed 7 bases, with 7 bases lying between them. The CDR3 sequence is CASSLGYREKLFF. CDR3 DNA sequence: TGTGCCAGCAGCTTGGGGTATCGTGAAAAACTGTTTTTT.

The chain recombines TRBV4-1 with TRBJ1-5, with 10 nucleotides matching TRBD1. This CDR3 is built from 14 residues. V trimming: 2 bases; J trimming: 9 bases; junction bases outside the gene matches: 4. Per germline, CDR1 MGHRA and CDR2 YSYEKL. The CDR3 region is CASSQQTGGGPQHF. CDR3 nucleotide sequence: TGCGCCAGCAGCCAACAGACAGGGGGCGGGCCCCAGCATTTT.

The chain combines TRBV11-2 with TRBJ1-2, with D tentatively TRBD1 (5 bases). CDR3 size: 16 residues. Germline V gene data show CDR1 as SGHAT and CDR2 as FQNNGV. Trimming cost V 5 bases and J 5 bases, with 21 bases left between them. For the CDR3, the DNA is TGTGCCAGCAGCCGGACGACAGCCACTAACCGGTATGGCTACACCTTC. Translating gives CASSRTTATNRYGYTF.

In DNA, the CDR3 is TGTGCCAGCAGCGCACTAAGCTGGGACAGGGGTGGAGATGAAGCTTTCTTT. It is translated as CASSALSWDRGGDEAFF. This chain connects TRBV2 to TRBJ1-1; 10 bases agree with TRBD1. This CDR3 comprises 17 residues. Germline trimming cut 6 bases from V and 7 bases from J; bases unmatched to any gene: 17. The germline CDR1 and CDR2 sequences are SNHLY and FYNNEI. Full variable domain (missing parts from reference TRBV2 and TRBJ1-1): EPEVTQTPSHQVTQMGQEVILRCVPISNHLYFYWYRQILGQKVEFLVSFYNNEISEKSEIFDDQFSVERPDGSNFTLKIRSTKLEDSAMYFCASSALSWDRGGDEAFFGQGTRLTVV.

The chain has TRBV7-9 and TRBJ2-3; TRBD1 might be the D (6 bases). Trimming shortened V by 5 bases and J by 6 bases, and 6 bases separated the two germline ends. The germline V gene encodes CDR1 SEHNR and CDR2 FQNEAQ (reference sequence). The CDR3 consists of 11 residues. The CDR3 coding sequence is TGTGCCAGCAGCCAGGGGGATACGCAGTATTTT. This codes for CASSQGDTQYF.

The chain uses TRBV14 and TRBJ1-6; 7 bases line up with TRBD1. In germline, CDR1 is SGHDN, CDR2 FVKESK. The CDR3 consists of 14 residues. Trimming cost V 8 bases and J 0 bases; bases outside gene matches: 1. The CDR3 DNA is TGTGCCAGCCGGGACAGCTCCTATAATTCACCCCTCCACTTT. Translating gives CASRDSSYNSPLHF.

The V gene is TRBV19, the J gene TRBJ2-1, with TRBD2 identical over 9 bases. Germline V gives CDR1 LNHDA, CDR2 SQIVND (reference sequence). V shed 1 base, J shed 7 bases, and the junction held 8 bases outside the gene matches. The CDR3 consists of 16 residues. CDR3 in DNA: TGTGCCAGTAGTATAGGTAGCGGGGGTTTAGGGAATGAGCAGTTCTTC. Translation: CASSIGSGGLGNEQFF. The full variable domain, completed using reference TRBV19 and TRBJ2-1, is DGGITQSPKYLFRKEGQNVTLSCEQNLNHDAMYWYRQDPGQGLRLIYYSQIVNDFQKGDIAEGYSVSREKKESFPLTVTSAQKNPTAFYLCASSIGSGGLGNEQFFGPGTRLTVL.

V is TRBV6-1 and J is TRBJ1-3; D call uncertain. The CDR3 has 16 residues. CDR1 and CDR2 from the germline V gene are MNHNS and SASEGT. V lost 2 bases to trimming and J lost 0 bases, with 11 bases between them. The CDR3 loop reads CASSELGGRSGNTIYF. In DNA form, the CDR3 reads TGTGCCAGCAGTGAACTCGGAGGACGCTCTGGAAACACCATATATTTT.

This chain uses TRBV28 with TRBJ1-1; 9 nucleotides align to TRBD1. CDR3 length: 13 residues. CDR1 MDHEN and CDR2 SYDVKM come from the germline V gene. Germline trimming cut 5 bases from V and 4 bases from J; bases unmatched to any gene: 2. The CDR3 here is CASSRDRVTEAFF. CDR3 DNA sequence: TGTGCCAGCAGTCGGGACAGGGTCACTGAAGCTTTCTTT.

The chain has TRBV4-1 and TRBJ2-2; 8 nucleotides match TRBD2. Germline V gene lookup returns CDR1 MGHRA and CDR2 YSYEKL. This CDR3 region has 16 residues. V lost 3 bases to trimming and J lost 1 base; unmatched junction nucleotides: 4. The CDR3 DNA is TGCGCCAGCAGCCATCAAGCGGGGGAGAACACCGGGGAGCTGTTTTTT. Translation: CASSHQAGENTGELFF.

The chain is built from TRBV7-2 and TRBJ2-1; 10 nucleotides agree with TRBD2. CDR1 is SGHTA and CDR2 is FQGNSA in the germline V gene. Unmatched junction bases numbered 7, after V lost 6 bases and J lost 8 bases. The CDR3 has 14 residues. Here the CDR3 reads CASSSLAGVDEQFF. The CDR3 bases are TGTGCCAGCAGTTCTCTAGCGGGGGTCGATGAGCAGTTCTTC.

The J gene is TRBJ1-6, the V gene TRBV4-1; D might be TRBD1 (5 bases). Trimming shortened V by 3 bases and J by 10 bases, and 19 bases separated the two germline ends. Per the germline V gene, CDR1 is MGHRA and CDR2 is YSYEKL. The CDR3 length is 16 residues. CDR3 region: CASSHLISQGWSPLHF. The CDR3 DNA reads TGCGCCAGCAGCCACCTTATATCCCAGGGATGGTCACCCCTCCACTTT.

This chain joins TRBV27 and TRBJ1-1; TRBD1 agrees at 8 bases. The V gene end was trimmed by 5 bases and the J gene end by 4 bases; junction bases not matched to a gene: 12. Germline V gene sequence: CDR1 MNHEY, CDR2 SMNVEV (reference sequence). The CDR3 totals 16 residues. CDR3 region: CASSPNYQGAGTEAFF. CDR3 bases: TGTGCCAGCAGTCCAAACTATCAGGGGGCGGGCACTGAAGCTTTCTTT.

The chain joins TRBV5-1 to TRBJ2-7; the D is unclear. The germline CDR1 and CDR2 sequences are SGHRS and YFSETQ. V was trimmed by 4 bases and J by 2 bases, leaving 19 bases between them. The CDR3 spans 16 residues. CDR3 bases: TGCGCCAGCAGCCCGGTAGGTGTGAGGCCGCCCTACGAGCAGTACTTC. It is translated as CASSPVGVRPPYEQYF.

V gene TRBV5-6 combines with J gene TRBJ1-2, with 9 bases lining up with TRBD1. CDR3 length: 16 amino acids. J was trimmed by 4 bases and V by 2 bases; bases with no gene match: 9. The V gene's germline CDR1 is SGHDT and CDR2 YYEEEE. As DNA, the CDR3 is TGTGCCAGCAGCTTCGGGACAGGGAGGGGAGGCTATGGCTACACCTTC. Residues: CASSFGTGRGGYGYTF.

V gene TRBV27 combines with J gene TRBJ1-4; weak D call: TRBD1 (6 bases). The V and J ends lost 6 bases and 2 bases respectively, with 13 bases between them. The CDR3 is made up of 15 amino acids. Germline V CDR1 and CDR2: MNHEY, SMNVEV (reference sequence). CDR3 in DNA: TGTGCCAGCAGGCTAAGCGGACAGACTAATGAAAAACTGTTTTTT. Translating it yields CASRLSGQTNEKLFF.

This chain uses TRBV4-3 with TRBJ2-7; tentatively, D is TRBD1 (6 bases). The CDR3 has 16 amino acids. From germline, CDR1 is LGHNA and CDR2 YSLEER. The V gene lost 1 base and the J gene lost 0 bases, with 13 bases spanning the gap. In nucleotides, the CDR3 is TGCGCCAGCAGCCAAGTGGCAGGGGCGAGCTCCTACGAGCAGTACTTC. Encoded protein: CASSQVAGASSYEQYF.